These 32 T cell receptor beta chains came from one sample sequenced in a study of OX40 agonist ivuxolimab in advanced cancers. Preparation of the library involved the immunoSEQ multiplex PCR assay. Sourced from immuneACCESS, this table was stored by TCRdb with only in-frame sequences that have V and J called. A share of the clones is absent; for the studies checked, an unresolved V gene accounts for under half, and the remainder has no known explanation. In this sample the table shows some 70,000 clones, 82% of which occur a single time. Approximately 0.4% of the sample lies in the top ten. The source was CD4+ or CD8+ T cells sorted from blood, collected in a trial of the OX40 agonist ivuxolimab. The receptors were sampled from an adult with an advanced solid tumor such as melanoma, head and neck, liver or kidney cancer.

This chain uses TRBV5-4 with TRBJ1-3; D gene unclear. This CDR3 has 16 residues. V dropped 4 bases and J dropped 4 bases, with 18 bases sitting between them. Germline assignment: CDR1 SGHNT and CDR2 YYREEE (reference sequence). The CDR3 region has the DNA TGTGCCAGCAGCCCCCAGGCGGTGTCTTCGGGAAACACCATATATTTT. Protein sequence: CASSPQAVSSGNTIYF. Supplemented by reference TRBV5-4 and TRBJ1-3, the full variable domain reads ETGVTQSPTHLIKTRGQQVTLRCSSQSGHNTVSWYQQALGQGPQFIFQYYREEENGRGNFPPRFSGLQFPNYSSELNVNALELDDSALYLCASSPQAVSSGNTIYFGEGSWLTVV.

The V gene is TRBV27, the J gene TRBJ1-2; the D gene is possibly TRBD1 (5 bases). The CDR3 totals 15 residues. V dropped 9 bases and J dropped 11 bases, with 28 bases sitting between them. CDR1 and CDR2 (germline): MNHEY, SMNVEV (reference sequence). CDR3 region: CASFFLGGVDARYTF. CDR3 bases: TGTGCCAGTTTTTTCTTGGGGGGGGTAGATGCGAGGTACACCTTC.

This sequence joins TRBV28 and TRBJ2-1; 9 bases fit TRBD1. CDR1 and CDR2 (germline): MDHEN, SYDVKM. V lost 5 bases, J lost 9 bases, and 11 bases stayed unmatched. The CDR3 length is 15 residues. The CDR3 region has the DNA TGTGCCAGCAGTATAACGCACAGGGGGCGAACTGAGCAGTTCTTC. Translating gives CASSITHRGRTEQFF.

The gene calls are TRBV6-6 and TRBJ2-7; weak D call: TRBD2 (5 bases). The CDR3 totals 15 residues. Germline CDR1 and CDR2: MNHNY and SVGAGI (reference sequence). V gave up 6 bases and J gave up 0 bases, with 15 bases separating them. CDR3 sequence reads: CASRVGDKSSYEQYF. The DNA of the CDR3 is TGTGCCAGCAGGGTGGGAGACAAAAGCTCCTACGAGCAGTACTTC.

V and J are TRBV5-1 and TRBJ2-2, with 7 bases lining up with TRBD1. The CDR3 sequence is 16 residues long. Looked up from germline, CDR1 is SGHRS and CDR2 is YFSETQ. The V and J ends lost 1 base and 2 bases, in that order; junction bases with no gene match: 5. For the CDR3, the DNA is TGCGCCAGCAGCTTGCGTGCAGGGGGAAACACCGGGGAGCTGTTTTTT. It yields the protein CASSLRAGGNTGELFF.

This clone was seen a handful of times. CDR3 DNA sequence: TGTGCCACCAGCAGAGGGGGGACTAGCGGGACCTACAATGAGCAGTTCTTC. Its translation is CATSRGGTSGTYNEQFF. The V call is TRBV15, the J call TRBJ2-1; 13 nucleotides align to TRBD2. The germline V gene has CDR1 LNHNV and CDR2 YYDKDF (reference sequence). The CDR3 is 17 residues long. V gave up 1 base and J gave up 2 bases; unmatched junction bases: 2.

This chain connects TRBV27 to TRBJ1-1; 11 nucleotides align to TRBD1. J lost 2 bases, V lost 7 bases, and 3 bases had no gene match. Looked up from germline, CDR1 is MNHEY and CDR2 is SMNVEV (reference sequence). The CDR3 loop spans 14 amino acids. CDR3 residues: CASKDRGRNTEAFF. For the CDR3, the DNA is TGTGCCAGCAAGGACAGGGGGCGAAACACTGAAGCTTTCTTT.

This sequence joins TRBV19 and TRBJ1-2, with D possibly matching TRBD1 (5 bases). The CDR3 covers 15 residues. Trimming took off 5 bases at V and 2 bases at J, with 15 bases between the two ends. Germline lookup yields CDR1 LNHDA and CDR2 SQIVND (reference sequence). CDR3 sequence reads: CASSLTGGINYGYTF. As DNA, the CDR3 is TGTGCCAGTAGTTTAACAGGTGGGATCAACTATGGCTACACCTTC.

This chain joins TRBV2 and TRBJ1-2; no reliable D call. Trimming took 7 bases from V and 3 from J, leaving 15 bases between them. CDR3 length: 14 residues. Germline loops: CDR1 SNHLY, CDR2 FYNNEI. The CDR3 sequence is CASTSDLLDYGYTF. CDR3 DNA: TGTGCCAGCACCTCGGACCTGCTAGACTATGGCTACACCTTC.

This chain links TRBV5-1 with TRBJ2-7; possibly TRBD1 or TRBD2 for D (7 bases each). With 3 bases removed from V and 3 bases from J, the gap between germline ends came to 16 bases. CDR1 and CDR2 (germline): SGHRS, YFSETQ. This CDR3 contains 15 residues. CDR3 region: CASSWGGQIIYEQYF. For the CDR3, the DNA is TGCGCCAGCAGCTGGGGGGGACAGATCATCTACGAGCAGTACTTC.

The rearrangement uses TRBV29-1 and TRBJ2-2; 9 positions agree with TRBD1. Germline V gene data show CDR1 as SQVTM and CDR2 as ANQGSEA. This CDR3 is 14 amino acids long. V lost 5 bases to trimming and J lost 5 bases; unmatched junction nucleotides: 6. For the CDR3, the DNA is TGCAGCGTTTCAGTACAGGGGGCGACCGGGGAGCTGTTTTTT. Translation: CSVSVQGATGELFF.

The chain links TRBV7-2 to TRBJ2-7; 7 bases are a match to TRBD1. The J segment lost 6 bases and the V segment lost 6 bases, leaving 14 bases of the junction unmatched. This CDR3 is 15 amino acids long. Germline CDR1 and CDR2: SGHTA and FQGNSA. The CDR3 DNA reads TGTGCCAGCAGTGTCGGGAATAGGGGGCATGGCGAGCAGTACTTC. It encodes CASSVGNRGHGEQYF.

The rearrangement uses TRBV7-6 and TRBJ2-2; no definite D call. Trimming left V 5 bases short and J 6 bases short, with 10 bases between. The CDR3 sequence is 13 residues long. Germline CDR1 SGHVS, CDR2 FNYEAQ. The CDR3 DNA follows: TGTGCCAGCAGCGCGAGGACGGCCGGGGAGCTGTTTTTT. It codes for CASSARTAGELFF. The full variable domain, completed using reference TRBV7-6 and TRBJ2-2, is GAGVSQSPRYKVTKRGQDVALRCDPISGHVSLYWYRQALGQGPEFLTYFNYEAQQDKSGLPNDRFSAERPEGSISTLTIQRTEQRDSAMYRCASSARTAGELFFGEGSRLTVL.

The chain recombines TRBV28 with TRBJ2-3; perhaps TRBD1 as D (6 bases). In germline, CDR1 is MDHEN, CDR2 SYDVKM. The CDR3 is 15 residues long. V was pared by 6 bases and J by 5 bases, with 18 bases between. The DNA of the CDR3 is TGTGCCAGCAGGCCAAGGGGGACGGGGCAAGATACGCAGTATTTT. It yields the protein CASRPRGTGQDTQYF.

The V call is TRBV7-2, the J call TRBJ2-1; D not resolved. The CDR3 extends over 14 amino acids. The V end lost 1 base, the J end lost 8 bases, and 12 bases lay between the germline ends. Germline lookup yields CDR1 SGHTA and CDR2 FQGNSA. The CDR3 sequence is CASSLDGLTDEQFF. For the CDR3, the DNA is TGTGCCAGCAGCTTAGATGGGCTGACCGATGAGCAGTTCTTC.

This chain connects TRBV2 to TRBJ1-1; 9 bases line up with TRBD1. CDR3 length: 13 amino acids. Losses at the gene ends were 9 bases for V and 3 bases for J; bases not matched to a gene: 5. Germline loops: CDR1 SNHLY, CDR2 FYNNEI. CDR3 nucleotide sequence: TGTGCCAGTAGGACAGGGGAATACACTGAAGCTTTCTTT. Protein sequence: CASRTGEYTEAFF. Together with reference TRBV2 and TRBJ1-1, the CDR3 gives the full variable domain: EPEVTQTPSHQVTQMGQEVILRCVPISNHLYFYWYRQILGQKVEFLVSFYNNEISEKSEIFDDQFSVERPDGSNFTLKIRSTKLEDSAMYFCASRTGEYTEAFFGQGTRLTVV.

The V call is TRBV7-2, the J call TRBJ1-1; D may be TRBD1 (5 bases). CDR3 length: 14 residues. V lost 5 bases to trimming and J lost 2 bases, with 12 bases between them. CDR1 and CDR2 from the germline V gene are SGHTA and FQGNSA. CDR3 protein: CASSRDSINTEAFF. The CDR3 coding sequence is TGTGCCAGCAGCCGAGACAGCATTAACACTGAAGCTTTCTTT.

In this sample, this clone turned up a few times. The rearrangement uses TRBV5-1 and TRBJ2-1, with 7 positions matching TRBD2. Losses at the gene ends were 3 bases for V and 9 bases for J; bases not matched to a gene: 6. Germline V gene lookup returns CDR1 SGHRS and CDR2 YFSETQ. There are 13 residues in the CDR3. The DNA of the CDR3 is TGCGCCAGCAGCTACGCGGGGGAGTCTGAGCAGTTCTTC. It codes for CASSYAGESEQFF. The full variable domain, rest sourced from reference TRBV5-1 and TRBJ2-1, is KAGVTQTPRYLIKTRGQQVTLSCSPISGHRSVSWYQQTPGQGLQFLFEYFSETQRNKGNFPGRFSGRQFSNSRSEMNVSTLELGDSALYLCASSYAGESEQFFGPGTRLTVL.

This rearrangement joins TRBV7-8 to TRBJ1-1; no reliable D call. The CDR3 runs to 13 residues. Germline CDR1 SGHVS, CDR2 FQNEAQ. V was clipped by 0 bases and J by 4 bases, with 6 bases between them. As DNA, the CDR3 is TGTGCCAGCAGCTTAGCACTCCTCACTGAAGCTTTCTTT. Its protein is CASSLALLTEAFF.

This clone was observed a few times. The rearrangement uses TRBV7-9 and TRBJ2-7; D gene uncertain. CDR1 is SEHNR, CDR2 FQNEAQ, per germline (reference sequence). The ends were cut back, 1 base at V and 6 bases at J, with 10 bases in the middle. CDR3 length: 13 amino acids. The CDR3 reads CASSLVGRAEQYF. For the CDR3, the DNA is TGTGCCAGCAGCTTAGTGGGCCGGGCCGAGCAGTACTTC.

This CDR3 is CAWKGGANTGELFF. For the CDR3, the DNA is TGTGCCTGGAAGGGGGGCGCGAACACCGGGGAGCTGTTTTTT. The chain uses TRBV30 and TRBJ2-2; D is tentatively TRBD1 or TRBD2 (6 bases each). CDR1 is GTSNPN and CDR2 is SVGIG in the germline V gene (reference sequence). V was trimmed by 4 bases and J by 0 bases, leaving 9 bases between them. The CDR3 sequence is 14 residues long.

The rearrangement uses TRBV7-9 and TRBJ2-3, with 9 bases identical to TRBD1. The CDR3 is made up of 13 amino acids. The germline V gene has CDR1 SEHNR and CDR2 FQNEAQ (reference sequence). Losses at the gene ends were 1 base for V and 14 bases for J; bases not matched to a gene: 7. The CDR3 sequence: CASSLGSGQGMYF. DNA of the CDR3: TGTGCCAGCAGCTTAGGTTCTGGACAGGGGATGTATTTT.

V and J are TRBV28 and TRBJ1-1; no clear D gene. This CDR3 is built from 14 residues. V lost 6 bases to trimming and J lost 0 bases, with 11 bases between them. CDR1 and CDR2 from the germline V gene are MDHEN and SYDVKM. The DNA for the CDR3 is TGTGCCAGCAGGGAGGACGGTTTGAACACTGAAGCTTTCTTT. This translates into CASREDGLNTEAFF.

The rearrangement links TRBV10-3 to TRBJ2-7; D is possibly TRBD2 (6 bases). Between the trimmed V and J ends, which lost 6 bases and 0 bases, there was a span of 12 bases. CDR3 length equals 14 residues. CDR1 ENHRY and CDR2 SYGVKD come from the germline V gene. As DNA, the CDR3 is TGTGCCATCAGGGAGCGGGCATCCTCCTACGAGCAGTACTTC. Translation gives CAIRERASSYEQYF.

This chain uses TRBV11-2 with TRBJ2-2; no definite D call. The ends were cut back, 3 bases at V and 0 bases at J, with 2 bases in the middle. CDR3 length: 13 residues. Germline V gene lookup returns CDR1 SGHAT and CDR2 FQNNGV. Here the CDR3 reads CASSFTNTGELFF. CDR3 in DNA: TGTGCCAGCAGCTTCACGAACACCGGGGAGCTGTTTTTT.

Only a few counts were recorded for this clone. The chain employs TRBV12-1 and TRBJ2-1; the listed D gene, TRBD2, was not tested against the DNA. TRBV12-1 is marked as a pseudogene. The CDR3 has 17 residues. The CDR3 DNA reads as TGTGCCAGCAGCGCTGAACTCGTAGGGAGGGGGTACAATGAGCAGTTCTTC. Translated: CASSAELVGRGYNEQFF.

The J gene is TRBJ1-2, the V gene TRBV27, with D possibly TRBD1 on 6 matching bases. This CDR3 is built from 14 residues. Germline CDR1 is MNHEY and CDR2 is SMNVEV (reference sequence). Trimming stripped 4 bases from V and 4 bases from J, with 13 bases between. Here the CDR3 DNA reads TGTGCCAGCAGTTCCTGGGGGGCCAGCTATGGCTACACCTTC. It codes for CASSSWGASYGYTF.

The CDR3 region is CASSIAPASSYEQYF. DNA for the CDR3: TGTGCCAGTAGTATAGCCCCAGCGAGCTCCTACGAGCAGTACTTC. The chain is built from TRBV19 and TRBJ2-7; no reliable D call. The germline V and J ends were trimmed by 1 base and 0 bases, with 10 bases remaining between them. This CDR3 has 15 residues. CDR1 is LNHDA, CDR2 SQIVND, per germline (reference sequence).

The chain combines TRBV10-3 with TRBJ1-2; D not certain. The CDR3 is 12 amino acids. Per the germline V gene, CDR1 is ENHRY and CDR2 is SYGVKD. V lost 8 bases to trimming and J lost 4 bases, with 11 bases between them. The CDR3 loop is CAIYRAGYGYTF. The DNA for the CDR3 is TGTGCCATCTATAGGGCGGGCTATGGCTACACCTTC.

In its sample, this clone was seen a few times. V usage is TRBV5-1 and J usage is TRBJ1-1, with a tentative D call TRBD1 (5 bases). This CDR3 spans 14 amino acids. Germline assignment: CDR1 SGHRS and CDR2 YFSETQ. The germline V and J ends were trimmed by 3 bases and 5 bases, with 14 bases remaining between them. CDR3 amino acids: CASSWEAGYTEAFF. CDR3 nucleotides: TGCGCCAGCAGCTGGGAGGCAGGGTATACTGAAGCTTTCTTT.

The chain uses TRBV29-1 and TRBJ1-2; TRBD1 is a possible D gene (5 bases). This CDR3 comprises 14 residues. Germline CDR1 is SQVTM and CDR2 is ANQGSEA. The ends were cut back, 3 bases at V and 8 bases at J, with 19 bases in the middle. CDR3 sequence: CSVEVMRDPGGYTF. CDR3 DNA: TGCAGCGTTGAGGTTATGAGGGACCCAGGAGGCTACACCTTC.

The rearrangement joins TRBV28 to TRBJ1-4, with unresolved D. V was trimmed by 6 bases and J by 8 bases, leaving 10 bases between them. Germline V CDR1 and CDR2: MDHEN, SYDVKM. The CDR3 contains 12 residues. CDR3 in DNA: TGTGCCAGCAGCCCCCGAGAGGAAAAACTGTTTTTT. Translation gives CASSPREEKLFF.